The 15 T cell receptor beta chains below all came from one sample that was sequenced in a study of blood T cell repertoires in COVID-19 (dated by TCRdb to the early 2020s). The protocol used for the library was the immunoSEQ multiplex PCR assay. TCRdb's version of the immuneACCESS table is confined to in-frame rearrangements and falls short of the full clone set. An unresolved V gene accounts for under half of the shortfall where checked; the remainder is of unknown origin. This sample has around 250,000 clones in its table, and more than 75% of those were observed once. Roughly 1.6% of the sample lies in the top ten. Sequenced: PBMCs or T cells enriched from blood (not recorded which). These receptors all come from a woman between 50 and 59 years old who had recovered from COVID-19.

This clone was seen a single time. J is TRBJ1-6 and V is TRBV29-1, with 11 bases fitting TRBD1. The CDR3 is 13 residues long. V lost 6 bases to trimming and J lost 8 bases; unmatched junction nucleotides: 3. CDR1 is SQVTM, CDR2 ANQGSEA, per germline. CDR3 DNA: TGCAGCGTGGGGACAGGGGGTGATTCACCCCTCCACTTT. This encodes CSVGTGGDSPLHF.

The rearrangement uses TRBV6-5 and TRBJ1-6; no reliable D call. Per germline, CDR1 MNHEY and CDR2 SVGAGI. V was clipped by 7 bases and J by 6 bases, with 10 bases between them. The CDR3 is 13 residues long. CDR3 sequence: CASNERLNSPLHF. CDR3 nucleotides: TGTGCCAGCAACGAGCGGCTTAATTCACCCCTCCACTTT.

This clone has only one observation. This chain links TRBV5-4 with TRBJ2-4; D is possibly TRBD2 (7 bases). Trimming left V 0 bases short and J 2 bases short, with 15 bases between. Germline CDR1 reads SGHNT; CDR2 reads YYREEE (reference sequence). This CDR3 has 17 residues. The DNA for the CDR3 is TGTGCCAGCAGCTTGGTGGGGGGGGGACAAACCAAAAACATTCAGTACTTC. This sequence encodes CASSLVGGGQTKNIQYF.

The chain links TRBV4-3 to TRBJ2-4; D possibly corresponds to TRBD1 (5 bases). Germline CDR1 is LGHNA and CDR2 is YSLEER. CDR3 length: 15 residues. The V end was cut by 3 bases, the J end by 0 bases, with 9 bases between. CDR3 protein: CASSQDQGAKNIQYF. CDR3 in DNA: TGCGCCAGCAGCCAGGACCAGGGAGCCAAAAACATTCAGTACTTC.

The V gene is TRBV24-1, the J gene TRBJ1-2; perhaps TRBD1 as D (6 bases). The CDR3 loop spans 14 amino acids. V was clipped by 2 bases and J by 4 bases, with 10 bases between them. Germline loops: CDR1 KGHDR, CDR2 SFDVKD. The CDR3 reads CATSDSGRGYGYTF. The DNA for the CDR3 is TGTGCCACCAGTGATTCGGGCAGGGGCTATGGCTACACCTTC.

The chain recombines TRBV28 with TRBJ1-2; 7 bases agree with TRBD1. Trimming took 8 bases from V and 4 from J; bases not matched to a gene: 13. CDR1 is MDHEN, CDR2 SYDVKM, per germline. The CDR3 loop spans 15 amino acids. CDR3 sequence: CASLNRQGGGYGYTF. In DNA form, the CDR3 reads TGTGCCAGCCTCAATCGACAGGGAGGTGGCTATGGCTACACCTTC.

This chain connects TRBV5-4 to TRBJ1-6; D is perhaps TRBD1 (6 bases). The CDR3 consists of 17 residues. V lost 4 bases and J lost 8, with 22 bases in between. CDR1 and CDR2 from the germline V gene are SGHNT and YYREEE (reference sequence). The CDR3 sequence is CASSRTDYRERHSPLHF. The CDR3 region has the DNA TGTGCCAGCAGCCGCACCGATTACAGGGAACGACATTCACCCCTCCACTTT.

The chain joins TRBV5-1 to TRBJ1-1; tentative D call: TRBD1 (6 bases). Germline V gene lookup returns CDR1 SGHRS and CDR2 YFSETQ. The ends were cut back, 0 bases at V and 2 bases at J, with 8 bases in the middle. The CDR3 consists of 14 residues. The CDR3 spells CASSLARGNTEAFF. In DNA, the CDR3 is TGCGCCAGCAGCTTGGCCAGGGGAAACACTGAAGCTTTCTTT.

This rearrangement joins TRBV9 to TRBJ2-5; D is perhaps TRBD1 (5 bases). The V end was cut by 9 bases, the J end by 0 bases, with 18 bases between. This CDR3 spans 15 amino acids. Per the germline V gene, CDR1 is SGDLS and CDR2 is YYNGEE. CDR3 DNA: TGTGCCAACCTAGGCGGACACTGGTACCAAGAGACCCAGTACTTC. Its translation is CANLGGHWYQETQYF.

The rearrangement uses TRBV3-1 (or the pseudogene TRBV3-2) and TRBJ2-4; D gene ambiguous. V lost 7 bases, J lost 1 base, and 8 bases lay in between. Germline V CDR1 and CDR2: LGHDT, YNNKEL (reference sequence). This CDR3 has 13 residues. CDR3 nucleotides: TGTGCCAGCAAGCTCGCGGCCAAAAACATTCAGTACTTC. It specifies CASKLAAKNIQYF.

V is TRBV3-1 (or the pseudogene TRBV3-2) and J is TRBJ1-4; 9 nucleotides align to TRBD1. Germline CDR1 and CDR2: LGHDT and YNNKEL (reference sequence). J was trimmed by 6 bases and V by 4 bases; bases with no gene match: 9. The CDR3 loop spans 16 amino acids. CDR3: CASSPIRDRADEKLFF. CDR3 bases: TGTGCCAGCAGCCCTATAAGGGACAGGGCTGATGAAAAACTGTTTTTT.

This sequence joins TRBV3-1 (or the pseudogene TRBV3-2) and TRBJ1-1, with unresolved D. This CDR3 has 13 amino acids. In germline, CDR1 is LGHDT, CDR2 YNNKEL (reference sequence). The V end lost 2 bases, the J end lost 1 base, and 5 bases lay between the germline ends. The CDR3 coding sequence is TGTGCCAGCAGCCAATGGAGGAACACTGAAGCTTTCTTT. Residues: CASSQWRNTEAFF.

The genes are TRBV6-4 and TRBJ2-2, with 8 bases aligning to TRBD2. The CDR3 sequence is 14 residues long. Per the germline V gene, CDR1 is MRHNA and CDR2 is SNTAGT. V was pared by 2 bases and J by 4 bases, with 0 bases of the junction left unmatched. The CDR3 sequence is CASSDGTSTGELFF. The CDR3 nucleotides read TGTGCCAGCAGTGACGGGACTAGCACCGGGGAGCTGTTTTTT.

The chain is built from TRBV7-9 and TRBJ2-4; TRBD2 is a possible D gene (5 bases). Germline values: CDR1 SEHNR, CDR2 FQNEAQ (reference sequence). The V end was cut by 1 base, the J end by 15 bases, with 13 bases between. The CDR3 totals 12 residues. In DNA, the CDR3 is TGTGCCAGCAGCTTAGACTCGGCGGGTCGGTACTTC. Protein: CASSLDSAGRYF.

V gene TRBV19 combines with J gene TRBJ1-5; TRBD1 aligns across 8 bases. The CDR3 is 15 amino acids. Germline V lookup: CDR1 LNHDA, CDR2 SQIVND (reference sequence). V shed 5 bases and J 6 bases; nucleotides not matched to a gene: 9. CDR3 nucleotides: TGTGCCAGTAGTCTTACCCAGACAGGGGCTCAGCCCCAGCATTTT. Protein product: CASSLTQTGAQPQHF.